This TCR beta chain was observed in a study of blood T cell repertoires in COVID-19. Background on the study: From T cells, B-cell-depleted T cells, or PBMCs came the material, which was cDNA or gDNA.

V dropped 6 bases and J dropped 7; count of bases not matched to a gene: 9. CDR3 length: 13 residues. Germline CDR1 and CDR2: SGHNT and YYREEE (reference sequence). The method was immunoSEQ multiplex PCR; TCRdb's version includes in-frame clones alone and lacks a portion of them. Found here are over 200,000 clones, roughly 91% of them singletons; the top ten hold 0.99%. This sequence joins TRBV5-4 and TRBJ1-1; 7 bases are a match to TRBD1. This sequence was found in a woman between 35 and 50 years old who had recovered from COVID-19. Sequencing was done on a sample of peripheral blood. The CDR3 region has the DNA TGTGCCAGCACCCAGGGGGGCTGGAATGAAGCTTTCTTT. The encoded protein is CASTQGGWNEAFF.